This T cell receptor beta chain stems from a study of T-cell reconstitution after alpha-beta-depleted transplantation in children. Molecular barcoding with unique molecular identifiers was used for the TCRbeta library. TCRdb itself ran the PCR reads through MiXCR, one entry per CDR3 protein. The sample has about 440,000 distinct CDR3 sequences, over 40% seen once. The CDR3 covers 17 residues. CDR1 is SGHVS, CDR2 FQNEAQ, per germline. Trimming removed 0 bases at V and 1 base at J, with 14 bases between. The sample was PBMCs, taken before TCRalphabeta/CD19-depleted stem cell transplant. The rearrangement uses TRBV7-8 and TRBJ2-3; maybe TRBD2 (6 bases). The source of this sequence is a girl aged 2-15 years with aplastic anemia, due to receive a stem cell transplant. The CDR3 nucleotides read TGTGCCAGCAGCTTAGCGAAAATAGCGGAGGGCACAGATACGCAGTATTTT. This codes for CASSLAKIAEGTDTQYF.